The T cell receptor beta chain under discussion was sequenced for a study of identical twins. Germline V gene lookup returns CDR1 SQVTM and CDR2 ANQGSEA. V gave up 4 bases and J gave up 3 bases, with 12 bases separating them. The CDR3 extends over 13 amino acids. TCRdb reprocessed the 5' RACE reads via MiXCR and lists one record per CDR3 protein. The sample lists hundreds of thousands of distinct CDR3 sequences, 15% to 20% occurring once. The sample was also reused in another study, on T cells expressing NK-cell markers. From that study: From sorted CD3+CD56+NKG2C+, CD3+CD56+NKG2C- and CD3+CD56-NKG2C+ T cells came the TCR beta repertoires. As a fraction of CD8+ T cells, dominant NKG2C+ clonotypes reached roughly 1.0-7.0% in six donors. Several donors likewise had their CD3+CD56-NKG2C+ fraction led by these clonotypes.

This chain connects TRBV29-1 to TRBJ1-1, with D uncertain. The specimen sequenced was PBMCs. This clonotype was sampled from a woman aged 18-29 years in good health. The CDR3 DNA follows: TGCAGCGTTGTCCGAAATGGGTACACTGAAGCTTTCTTT. Translation gives CSVVRNGYTEAFF.